This TCR beta chain was sequenced for a study of cytotoxic CD8 clonotypes in ibrutinib-treated CLL. Overall study context: The sample average was about 260,000 productive templates and 100,000 or so productive rearrangements.

This clone was picked up one time. Its antigen is unidentified. Profiling relied on immunoSEQ multiplex PCR, and the TCRdb table lists in-frame clones only, not all of them. Of under 300,000 clones detected, 70% appear once; the ten largest clones hold about 16%. Germline values: CDR1 WSHSY, CDR2 SAAADI. Between the trimmed V and J ends, which lost 6 bases and 2 bases, there was a span of 14 bases. The CDR3 is 14 amino acids. Overall study findings and caveats: Public clonotypes showed up rarely, and on treatment they shrank or held steady. Clonality was higher at baseline than in age-matched healthy donors and tracked circulating CD8+ T-cell counts.

The genes are TRBV10-2 and TRBJ2-7, with D perhaps TRBD2 (6 bases). Sequencing was performed on PBMCs, taken after 24 months of ibrutinib treatment. The sequence was obtained from a human donor with chronic lymphocytic leukemia. The CDR3 nucleotides read TGCGCCAGCAGATCGTGGGAGGCTCCCTACGAGCAGTACTTC. Translation gives CASRSWEAPYEQYF.